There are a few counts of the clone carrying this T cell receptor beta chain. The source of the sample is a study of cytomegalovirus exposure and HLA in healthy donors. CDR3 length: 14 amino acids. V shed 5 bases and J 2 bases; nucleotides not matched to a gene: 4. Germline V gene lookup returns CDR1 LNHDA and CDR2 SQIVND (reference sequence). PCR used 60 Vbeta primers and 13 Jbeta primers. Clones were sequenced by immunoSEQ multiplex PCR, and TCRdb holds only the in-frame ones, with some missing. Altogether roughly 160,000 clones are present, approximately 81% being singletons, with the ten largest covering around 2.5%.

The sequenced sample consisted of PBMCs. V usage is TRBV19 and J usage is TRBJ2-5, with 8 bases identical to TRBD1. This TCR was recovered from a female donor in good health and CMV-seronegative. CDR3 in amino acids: CASSDTGGQETQYF. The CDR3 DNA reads TGTGCCAGTAGTGACACAGGGGGTCAAGAGACCCAGTACTTC. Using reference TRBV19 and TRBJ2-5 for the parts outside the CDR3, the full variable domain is DGGITQSPKYLFRKEGQNVTLSCEQNLNHDAMYWYRQDPGQGLRLIYYSQIVNDFQKGDIAEGYSVSREKKESFPLTVTSAQKNPTAFYLCASSDTGGQETQYFGPGTRLLVL.